This T cell receptor (beta chain) originates from a study of cytomegalovirus exposure and HLA in healthy donors. Study as a whole: In a later analysis, the roughly 120 validation repertoires were reported to have used the same platform as the 600 to 800 first-cohort repertoires.

The CDR3 covers 17 residues. The J segment lost 4 bases and the V segment lost 3 bases, leaving 5 bases of the junction unmatched. The germline gives CDR1 SGHTA, CDR2 FQGTGA. As concerns this clone: The antigen is not known.

Produced via immunoSEQ multiplex PCR; TCRdb's table is partial and in-frame only. Counted here are 95,000 to 150,000 clones, 85% to 95% occurring once; the ten biggest clones make up 1% to 1.5%. Study-wide results and caveats: Some public TCRs appeared in many individuals, while most sequences were rare. The study recorded 150 to 200 TCR beta chains that were cytomegalovirus-associated.

The genes are TRBV7-3 and TRBJ2-3; TRBD2 matches 15 bases. The origin of this receptor is a young woman in good health and CMV-seronegative. The specimen was PBMCs. The DNA for the CDR3 is TGTGCCAGCAGCTTGGGACTAGCGGGAGGTTTACCAGATACGCAGTATTTT. Its translation is CASSLGLAGGLPDTQYF.